This T cell receptor beta chain was sequenced for a study of PD-L1 blockade in urothelial cancer. Study background: The patients first took atezolizumab around 2014, receiving 1,200 mg intravenously every 3 weeks. Between 0 and 3 chemotherapy regimens preceded treatment for each patient. Specimens of blood held a median count of 141,255 T cells. Study-wide results and caveats: Expansion of tumor-associated blood clones at 3 weeks was greater in durable-benefit patients.

The CDR3 has 18 amino acids. Generated by immunoSEQ multiplex PCR, the TCRdb table keeps only in-frame clones and is missing some. There are about 63,000 clones in the sample; 65% to 90% occur only once, and 3% to 4% lies in the top ten. Time point meaning: pretreatment peripheral blood. A remark on this clone: As yet, its antigen is unknown.

The receptor's source is a man aged 70 or older with urothelial cancer. The input for sequencing was PBMCs, taken around atezolizumab (anti-PD-L1) treatment. The J gene is TRBJ2-7, the V gene TRBV21-1; TRBD1, as called in the table, went unchecked against the DNA. TRBV21-1 is a pseudogene. CDR3 residues: CASSTNGVSGSGSYEQYF. The CDR3 nucleotides are TGTGCCAGCAGCACCAATGGAGTTTCAGGGTCCGGATCCTACGAGCAGTACTTC.